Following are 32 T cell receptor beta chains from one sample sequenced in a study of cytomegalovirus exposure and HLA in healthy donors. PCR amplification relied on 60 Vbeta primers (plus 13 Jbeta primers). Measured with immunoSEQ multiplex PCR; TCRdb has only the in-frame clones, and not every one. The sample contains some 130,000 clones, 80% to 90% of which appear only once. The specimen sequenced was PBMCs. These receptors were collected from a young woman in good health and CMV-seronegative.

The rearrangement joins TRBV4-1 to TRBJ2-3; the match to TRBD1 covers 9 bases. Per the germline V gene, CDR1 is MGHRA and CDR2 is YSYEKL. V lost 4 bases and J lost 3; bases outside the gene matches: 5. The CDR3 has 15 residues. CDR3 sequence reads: CASSPRDRATDTQYF. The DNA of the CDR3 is TGCGCCAGCAGCCCAAGGGACAGGGCAACAGATACGCAGTATTTT.

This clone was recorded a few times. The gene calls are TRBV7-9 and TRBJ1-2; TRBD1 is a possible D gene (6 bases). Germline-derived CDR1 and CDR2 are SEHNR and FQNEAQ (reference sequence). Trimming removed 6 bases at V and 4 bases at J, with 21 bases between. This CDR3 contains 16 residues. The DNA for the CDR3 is TGTGCCAGCAGTCCGTTGAAAACAGGGTTAGTCTATGGCTACACCTTC. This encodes CASSPLKTGLVYGYTF.

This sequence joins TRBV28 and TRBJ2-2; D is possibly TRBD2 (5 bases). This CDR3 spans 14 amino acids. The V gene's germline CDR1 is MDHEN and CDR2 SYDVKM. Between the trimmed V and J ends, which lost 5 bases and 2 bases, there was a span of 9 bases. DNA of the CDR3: TGTGCCAGCAGTCGGACTCCCAACACCGGGGAGCTGTTTTTT. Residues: CASSRTPNTGELFF.

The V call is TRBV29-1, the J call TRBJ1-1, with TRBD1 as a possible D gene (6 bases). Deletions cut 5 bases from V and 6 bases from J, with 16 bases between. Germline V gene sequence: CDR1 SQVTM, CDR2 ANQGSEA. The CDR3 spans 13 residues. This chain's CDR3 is CSVILGGRAEAFF. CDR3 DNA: TGCAGCGTTATACTTGGGGGCAGGGCTGAAGCTTTCTTT.

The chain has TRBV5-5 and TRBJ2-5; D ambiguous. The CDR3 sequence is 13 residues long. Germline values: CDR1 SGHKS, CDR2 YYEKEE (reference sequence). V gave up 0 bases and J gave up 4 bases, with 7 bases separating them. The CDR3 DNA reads TGTGCCAGCAGCTTGGGGCAGCGAGAGACCCAGTACTTC. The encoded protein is CASSLGQRETQYF.

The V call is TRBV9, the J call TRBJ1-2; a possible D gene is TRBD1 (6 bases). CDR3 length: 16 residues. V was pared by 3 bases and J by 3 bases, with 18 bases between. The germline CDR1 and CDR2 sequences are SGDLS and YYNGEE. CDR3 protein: CASSEGRGKEDYGYTF. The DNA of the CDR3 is TGTGCCAGCAGCGAGGGGAGGGGGAAAGAAGACTATGGCTACACCTTC.

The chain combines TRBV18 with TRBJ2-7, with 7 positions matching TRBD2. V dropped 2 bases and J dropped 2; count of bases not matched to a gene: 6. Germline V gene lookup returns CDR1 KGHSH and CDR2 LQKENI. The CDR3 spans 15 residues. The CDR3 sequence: CASSPTTSAAYEQYF. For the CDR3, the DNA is TGTGCCAGCTCACCAACAACTAGCGCCGCCTACGAGCAGTACTTC. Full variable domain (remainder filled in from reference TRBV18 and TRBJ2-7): NAGVMQNPRHLVRRRGQEARLRCSPMKGHSHVYWYRQLPEEGLKFMVYLQKENIIDESGMPKERFSAEFPKEGPSILRIQQVVRGDSAAYFCASSPTTSAAYEQYFGPGTRLTVT.

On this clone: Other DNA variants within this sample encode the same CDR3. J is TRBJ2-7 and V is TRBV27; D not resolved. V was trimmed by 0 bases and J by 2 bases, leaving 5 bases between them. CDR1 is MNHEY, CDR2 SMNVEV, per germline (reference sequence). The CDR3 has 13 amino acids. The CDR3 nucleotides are TGTGCCAGCAGTTTATCGGGCGCCTACGAGCAGTACTTC. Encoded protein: CASSLSGAYEQYF.

CDR3 protein: CASRSLRTGNGYTF. The CDR3 DNA reads as TGCGCCAGCAGGTCCCTTAGGACAGGGAATGGCTACACCTTC. The chain links TRBV4-1 to TRBJ1-2; the match to TRBD1 covers 8 bases. Per germline, CDR1 MGHRA and CDR2 YSYEKL. The CDR3 runs to 14 residues. Trimming took 6 bases from V and 6 from J; bases not matched to a gene: 9.

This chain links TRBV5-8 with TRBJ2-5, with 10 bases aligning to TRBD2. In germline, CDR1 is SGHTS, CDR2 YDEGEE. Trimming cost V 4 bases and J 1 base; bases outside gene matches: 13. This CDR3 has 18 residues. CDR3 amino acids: CASSVRTSGGVVQETQYF. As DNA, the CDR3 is TGTGCCAGCAGCGTAAGGACTAGCGGCGGTGTGGTCCAAGAGACCCAGTACTTC. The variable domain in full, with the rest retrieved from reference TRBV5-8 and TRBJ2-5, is EAGVTQSPTHLIKTRGQQATLRCSPISGHTSVYWYQQALGLGLQFLLWYDEGEERNRGNFPPRFSGRQFPNYSSELNVNALELEDSALYLCASSVRTSGGVVQETQYFGPGTRLLVL.

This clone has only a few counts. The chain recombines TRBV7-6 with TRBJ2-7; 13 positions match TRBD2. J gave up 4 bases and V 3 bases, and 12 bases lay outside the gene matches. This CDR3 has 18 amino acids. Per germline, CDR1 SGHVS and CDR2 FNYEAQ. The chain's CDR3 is CASSLGPPLAGGPYEQYF. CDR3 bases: TGTGCCAGCAGCTTGGGCCCACCACTAGCGGGAGGGCCGTACGAGCAGTACTTC.

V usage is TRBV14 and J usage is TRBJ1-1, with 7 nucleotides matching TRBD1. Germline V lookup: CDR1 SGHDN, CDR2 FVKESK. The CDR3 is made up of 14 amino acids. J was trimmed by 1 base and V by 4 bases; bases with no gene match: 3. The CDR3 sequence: CASSPGQKNTEAFF. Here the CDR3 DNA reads TGTGCCAGCAGCCCGGGACAGAAGAACACTGAAGCTTTCTTT.

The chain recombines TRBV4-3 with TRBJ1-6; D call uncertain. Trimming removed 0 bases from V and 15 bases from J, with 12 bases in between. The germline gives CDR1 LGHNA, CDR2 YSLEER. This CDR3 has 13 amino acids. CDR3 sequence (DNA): TGCGCCAGCAGCCAAGATTACGGGTTTCTCCTCCACTTT. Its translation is CASSQDYGFLLHF.

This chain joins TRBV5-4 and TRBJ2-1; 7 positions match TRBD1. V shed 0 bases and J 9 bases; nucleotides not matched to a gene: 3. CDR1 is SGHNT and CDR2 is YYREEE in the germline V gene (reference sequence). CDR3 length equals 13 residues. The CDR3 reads CASSLGQGPEQFF. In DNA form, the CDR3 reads TGTGCCAGCAGCTTGGGACAGGGCCCTGAGCAGTTCTTC.

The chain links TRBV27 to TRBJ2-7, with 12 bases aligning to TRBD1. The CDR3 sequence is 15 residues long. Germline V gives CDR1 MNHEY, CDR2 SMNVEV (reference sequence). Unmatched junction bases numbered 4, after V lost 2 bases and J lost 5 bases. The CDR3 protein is CASSLGGQGAHEQYF. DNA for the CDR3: TGTGCCAGCAGTTTAGGGGGACAGGGGGCCCACGAGCAGTACTTC.

The CDR3 protein is CAWRPQGSSPLHF. CDR3 nucleotide sequence: TGTGCCTGGAGGCCCCAGGGGAGTTCACCCCTCCACTTT. The gene calls are TRBV30 and TRBJ1-6; D possibly corresponds to TRBD1 (6 bases). The CDR3 is 13 amino acids. V lost 3 bases, J lost 9 bases, and 12 bases lay in between. CDR1 and CDR2 from the germline V gene are GTSNPN and SVGIG (reference sequence).

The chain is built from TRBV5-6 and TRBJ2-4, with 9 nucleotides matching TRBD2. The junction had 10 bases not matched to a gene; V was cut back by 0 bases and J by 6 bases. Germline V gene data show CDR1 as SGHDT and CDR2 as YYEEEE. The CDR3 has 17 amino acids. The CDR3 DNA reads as TGTGCCAGCAGCTTGGGGCTAGCGGGAAGGCCGGGAAACATTCAGTACTTC. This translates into CASSLGLAGRPGNIQYF.

DNA of the CDR3: TGTGCCAGCTCACTGAGCTCCTACAATGAGCAGTTCTTC. Protein product: CASSLSSYNEQFF. The chain uses TRBV2 and TRBJ2-1; D gene uncertain. In germline, CDR1 is SNHLY, CDR2 FYNNEI. Trimming took 8 bases from V and 0 from J, leaving 8 bases between them. CDR3 length: 13 amino acids.

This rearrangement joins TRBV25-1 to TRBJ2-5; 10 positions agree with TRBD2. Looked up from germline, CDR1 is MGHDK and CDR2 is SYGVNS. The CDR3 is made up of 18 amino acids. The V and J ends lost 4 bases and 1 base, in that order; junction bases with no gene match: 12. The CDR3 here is CASSGEREGRESQETQYF. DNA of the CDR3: TGTGCCAGCAGTGGTGAGCGGGAGGGCCGGGAGAGCCAAGAGACCCAGTACTTC.

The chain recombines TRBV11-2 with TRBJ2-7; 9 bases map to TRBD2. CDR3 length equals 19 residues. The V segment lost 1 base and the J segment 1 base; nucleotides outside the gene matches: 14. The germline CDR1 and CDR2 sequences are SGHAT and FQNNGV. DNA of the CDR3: TGTGCCAGCAGCTTAGGAGGGATGCGGGCTAGCGGGGTTTCCTACGAGCAGTACTTC. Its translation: CASSLGGMRASGVSYEQYF.

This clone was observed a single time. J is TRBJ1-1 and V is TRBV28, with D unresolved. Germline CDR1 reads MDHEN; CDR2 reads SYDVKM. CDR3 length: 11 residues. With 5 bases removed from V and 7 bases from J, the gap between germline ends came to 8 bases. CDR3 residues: CASSLRVEAFF. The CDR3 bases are TGTGCCAGCAGTCTTCGGGTTGAAGCTTTCTTT.

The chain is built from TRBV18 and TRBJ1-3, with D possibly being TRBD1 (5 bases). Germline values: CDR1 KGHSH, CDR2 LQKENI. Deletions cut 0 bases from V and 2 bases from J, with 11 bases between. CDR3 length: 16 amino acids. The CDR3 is CASSPPGEETGNTIYF. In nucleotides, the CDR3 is TGTGCCAGCTCACCACCGGGGGAGGAAACTGGAAACACCATATATTTT.

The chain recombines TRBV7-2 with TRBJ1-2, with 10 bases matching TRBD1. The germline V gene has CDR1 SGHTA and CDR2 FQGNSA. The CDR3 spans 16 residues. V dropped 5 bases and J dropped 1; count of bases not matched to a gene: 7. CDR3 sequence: CASSPPGQGYNYGYTF. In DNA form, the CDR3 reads TGTGCCAGCAGCCCCCCGGGACAGGGGTATAACTATGGCTACACCTTC.

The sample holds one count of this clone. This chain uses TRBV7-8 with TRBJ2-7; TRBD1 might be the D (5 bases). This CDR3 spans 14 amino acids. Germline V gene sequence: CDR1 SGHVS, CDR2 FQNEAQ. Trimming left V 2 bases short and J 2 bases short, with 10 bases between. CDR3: CASSLPGKAYEQYF. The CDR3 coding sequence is TGTGCCAGCAGCTTACCAGGGAAGGCCTACGAGCAGTACTTC.

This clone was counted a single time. Here the CDR3 reads CAIIFSSGDSNQPQHF. CDR3 coding DNA: TGTGCCATCATTTTCTCTTCAGGCGATAGCAATCAGCCCCAGCATTTT. The J gene is TRBJ1-5, the V gene TRBV10-3; the D is unclear. The CDR3 is made up of 16 amino acids. Germline-derived CDR1 and CDR2 are ENHRY and SYGVKD. The germline V and J ends were trimmed by 7 bases and 0 bases, with 16 bases remaining between them.

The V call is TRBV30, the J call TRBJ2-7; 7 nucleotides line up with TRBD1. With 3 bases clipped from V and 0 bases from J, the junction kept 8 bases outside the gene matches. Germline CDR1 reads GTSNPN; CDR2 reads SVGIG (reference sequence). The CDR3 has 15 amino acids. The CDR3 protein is CAWSRDSFVSYEQYF. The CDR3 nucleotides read TGTGCCTGGAGCCGGGACAGTTTCGTCTCCTACGAGCAGTACTTC.

This CDR3 is CASSFDISNYGYTF. CDR3 nucleotides: TGTGCCAGCAGCTTTGACATCTCCAACTATGGCTACACCTTC. This sequence joins TRBV7-9 and TRBJ1-2, with D unresolved. Germline V CDR1 and CDR2: SEHNR, FQNEAQ (reference sequence). The CDR3 sequence is 14 residues long. Trimming left V 3 bases short and J 2 bases short, with 10 bases between.

The CDR3 sequence: CASSQGQGPSDTQYF. As DNA, the CDR3 is TGCGCCAGCAGCCAAGGACAGGGGCCGTCAGATACGCAGTATTTT. The rearrangement joins TRBV5-1 to TRBJ2-3; TRBD1 agrees at 9 bases. The CDR3 is made up of 15 amino acids. J lost 4 bases, V lost 4 bases, and 7 bases had no gene match. Per germline, CDR1 SGHRS and CDR2 YFSETQ.

The CDR3 sequence: CASSPRTGTVNTEAFF. CDR3 sequence (DNA): TGTGCCAGCAGTCCCCGGACAGGGACCGTGAACACTGAAGCTTTCTTT. The chain employs TRBV27 and TRBJ1-1; 8 bases agree with TRBD1. The CDR3 totals 16 residues. Germline CDR1 reads MNHEY; CDR2 reads SMNVEV (reference sequence). Unmatched junction bases numbered 8, after V lost 5 bases and J lost 0 bases.

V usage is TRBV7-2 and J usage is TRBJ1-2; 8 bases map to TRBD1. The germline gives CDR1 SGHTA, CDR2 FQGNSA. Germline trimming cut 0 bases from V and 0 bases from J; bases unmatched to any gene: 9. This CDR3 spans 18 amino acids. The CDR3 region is CASSLAPGQAGSNYGYTF. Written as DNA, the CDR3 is TGTGCCAGCAGCTTAGCGCCGGGACAGGCGGGATCTAACTATGGCTACACCTTC.

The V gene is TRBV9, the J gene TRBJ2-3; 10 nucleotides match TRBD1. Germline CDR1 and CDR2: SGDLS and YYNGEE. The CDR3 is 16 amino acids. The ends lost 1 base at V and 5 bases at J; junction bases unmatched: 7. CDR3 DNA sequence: TGTGCCAGCAGCGTAAGGGGGACAGGGGTTGGAGATACGCAGTATTTT. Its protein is CASSVRGTGVGDTQYF.

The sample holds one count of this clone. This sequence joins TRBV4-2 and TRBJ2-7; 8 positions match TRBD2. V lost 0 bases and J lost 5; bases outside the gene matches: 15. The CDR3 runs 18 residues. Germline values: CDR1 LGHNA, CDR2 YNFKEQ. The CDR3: CASSQDPSGGRVRNEQYF. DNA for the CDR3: TGTGCCAGCAGCCAAGATCCCTCGGGGGGGAGGGTGCGAAACGAGCAGTACTTC.